The clone carrying this TCR beta chain was recorded once. This entry is derived from a study of cytomegalovirus exposure and HLA in healthy donors. Study-wide context: Later analysis reported that the approximately 120 validation repertoires shared the platform of the roughly 670 first-cohort repertoires.

Measured with immunoSEQ multiplex PCR; TCRdb has only the in-frame clones, and not every one. The data hold about 170,000 clones, with around nine tenths observed a single time. CDR1 SNHLY and CDR2 FYNNEI come from the germline V gene. The CDR3 extends over 13 amino acids. The ends lost 3 bases at V and 10 bases at J; junction bases unmatched: 6. This clonotype originated in a man younger than 30 in good health and CMV-seropositive. The gene calls are TRBV2 and TRBJ2-3; 8 bases are shared with TRBD2. The sample consisted of PBMCs. Here the CDR3 reads CASSEVSGGAQYF. The CDR3 DNA reads TGTGCCAGCAGTGAGGTTTCGGGAGGGGCGCAGTATTTT.